This T cell receptor beta chain was obtained from a study of blood T cell repertoires in COVID-19. TCRdb keeps only in-frame clones here, not all; method: immunoSEQ multiplex PCR. In the table there are roughly 300,000 clones, roughly 90% of which are singletons. This CDR3 contains 15 residues. V lost 4 bases, J lost 2 bases, and 4 bases stayed unmatched. The V gene's germline CDR1 is MDHEN and CDR2 SYDVKM. The sequenced sample was PBMCs or T cells enriched from blood (not recorded which). This sequence originates from a woman aged 25-40 years who had recovered from COVID-19. This chain connects TRBV28 to TRBJ2-3; 9 bases agree with TRBD2. The CDR3 DNA follows: TGTGCCAGCAGTTCGCGGGAGGGCAACACAGATACGCAGTATTTT. This gives the protein CASSSREGNTDTQYF.